The text below deals with one T cell receptor (beta chain). Its antigen is undetermined. Each healthy control was a blood donor; the group had a median age of around 56 years (range roughly 21-75), and approximately 53% were female. Magnetic beads with positive selection isolated CD4+ and CD8+ fractions, whose purity was verified by flow cytometry. Trimming stripped 2 bases from V and 13 bases from J, with 18 bases between. The germline gives CDR1 MNHNS, CDR2 SASEGT. The CDR3 covers 15 residues. These data come from a study of somatic mutations in cytotoxic T cells in rheumatoid arthritis. Points from the study as a whole: Compared with age-matched healthy controls, rheumatoid arthritis patients did not differ significantly in CD8+ T-cell clonality. Within 8 of 65 patients, the single biggest CD8+ clone made up more than 20% of CD8+ cells.

Sequencing used immunoSEQ multiplex PCR; TCRdb keeps in-frame clones, though not all of them. The profile covers more than 35,000 clones, with approximately 80% appearing a single time and roughly 3.1% taken by the ten largest. Sequenced material: CD8+ T cells sorted from blood. The chain combines TRBV6-1 with TRBJ1-6; a weak D match, TRBD1 (5 bases). This clonotype was sampled from a man aged 40-55 years in good health. The CDR3 sequence is CASSEIGDGGGPLHF. For the CDR3, the DNA is TGTGCCAGCAGTGAAATAGGGGACGGCGGCGGGCCCCTCCACTTT.